This T cell receptor (beta chain) is drawn from a study of blood T cell repertoires in COVID-19. Repertoires were generated with immunoSEQ multiplex PCR, while TCRdb's copy carries only in-frame clones and drops some. The sample has more than 110,000 clones; around nine tenths are singletons. The J segment lost 4 bases and the V segment lost 5 bases, leaving 5 bases of the junction unmatched. Germline CDR1 is SGHTA and CDR2 is FQGTGA. The CDR3 totals 15 residues. This sequence joins TRBV7-3 and TRBJ2-2; 9 bases match TRBD1. The clonotype originates from a human donor in a cohort sampled during active COVID-19. Sequenced sample: peripheral blood. The CDR3 is CASSLGQGRTGELFF. The CDR3 DNA reads TGTGCCAGCAGCCTGGGACAGGGACGCACCGGGGAGCTGTTTTTT.